What follows is one T cell receptor (beta chain) and its context. Its specificity is not known. This specimen belongs to a study of OX40 agonist ivuxolimab in advanced cancers. Study summary: Each patient was given ivuxolimab into a vein every 2 weeks, at 0.01 to 10 mg/kg.

The protocol was immunoSEQ multiplex PCR, while the TCRdb copy is restricted to in-frame clones and leaves out a portion. Here the sample spans some 84,000 clones, about 90% being singletons. General study findings and limits: Relative to CD4+, CD8+ T cells held more expanded clones on average. The antigens recognized by the expanded peripheral T cells, that is their antigen specificity, were not determined.

The V segment lost 5 bases and the J segment 4 bases; nucleotides outside the gene matches: 2. Germline values: CDR1 MGHDK, CDR2 SYGVNS. There are 14 residues in the CDR3. Sequences were derived from CD4+ or CD8+ T cells sorted from blood, sampled in a trial of the OX40 agonist ivuxolimab. The rearrangement joins TRBV25-1 to TRBJ1-6; 7 positions agree with TRBD1. This receptor was taken from an adult with an advanced solid tumor such as melanoma, head and neck, liver or kidney cancer. CDR3 region: CASSLTGYNSPLHF. CDR3 bases: TGTGCCAGCAGTTTGACAGGGTATAATTCACCCCTCCACTTT.